These 2 T cell receptor beta chains were sequenced from one sample in a study of long-term antiretroviral therapy in people with HIV. Survey-level resolution applied to immunoSEQ assay v3.0. Method: immunoSEQ multiplex PCR; TCRdb's copy keeps in-frame clones and lacks some. The table records some 35,000 clones, around 94% of them present only once. Material: unsorted PBMCs, obtained 4.1 years after starting antiretroviral therapy. The origin of the receptors is a woman aged 45 to 65 with HIV.

The rearrangement joins TRBV7-2 to TRBJ2-7; 16 bases match TRBD2. In germline, CDR1 is SGHTA, CDR2 FQGNSA. The CDR3 is 17 residues long. Trimming took 5 bases from V and 4 from J; bases not matched to a gene: 8. CDR3 sequence reads: CASSGGTSGGARYEQYF. Here the CDR3 DNA reads TGTGCCAGCAGCGGGGGGACTAGCGGGGGGGCAAGGTACGAGCAGTACTTC. The complete variable domain, with remaining parts taken from reference TRBV7-2 and TRBJ2-7, reads GAGVSQSPSNKVTEKGKDVELRCDPISGHTALYWYRQSLGQGLEFLIYFQGNSAPDKSGLPSDRFSAERTGGSVSTLTIQRTQQEDSAVYLCASSGGTSGGARYEQYFGPGTRLTVT.

Only a few counts were recorded for this clone. The rearrangement uses TRBV5-1 and TRBJ2-7; D is possibly TRBD1 or TRBD2 (5 bases each). Germline V gene data show CDR1 as SGHRS and CDR2 as YFSETQ. This CDR3 contains 14 residues. V gave up 6 bases and J gave up 7 bases, with 20 bases separating them. CDR3 in DNA: TGCGCCAGCACGAGAGGGGAGCCGGGATCAGAGCAGTACTTC. Amino acid sequence: CASTRGEPGSEQYF.